A selection of T cell receptor beta chains follows, all from one sample in a study of blood T cell repertoires in COVID-19. Sequencing was performed with immunoSEQ multiplex PCR; in TCRdb, only in-frame clones are kept and a portion is missing. This sample yields under 300,000 clones, of which about 89% are seen a single time; under 9.5% belongs to the top ten. Sequenced material: PBMCs or T cells enriched from blood (not recorded which). The receptors were sampled from a man aged 35 to 55 who had recovered from COVID-19. Each CDR3 is given with its conserved first and last residue. Fields, in order: V gene, J gene, D gene, clone size, CDR3 DNA, CDR3 protein. A D gene is named only where the DNA matches it firmly. The size field is filled for only some rows; it gives once, few, many or a size class.

>TRBV27|TRBJ2-2|.|.
TGTGCCAGCAGTTTCGGTACCGGGGAGCTGTTTTTT
CASSFGTGELFF
>TRBV6-6|TRBJ2-1|TRBD2|.
TGTGCCAGCAGGCTAGCGGGAGGGACCAATGAGCAGTTCTTC
CASRLAGGTNEQFF
>TRBV23-1|TRBJ2-7|.|once
TGCGCCAGCAGTCAATCGATCTGGAACGGGAACTACGAGCAGTACTTC
CASSQSIWNGNYEQYF
>TRBV19|TRBJ1-1|TRBD1|.
TGTGCCAGTAAATCAGACAGGGTCTATTTAAACACTGAAGCTTTCTTT
CASKSDRVYLNTEAFF
>TRBV6-4|TRBJ2-3|TRBD2|.
TGTGCCAGCAGTCCATCACTAGCGGTCACAGATACGCAGTATTTT
CASSPSLAVTDTQYF
>TRBV6-4|TRBJ2-7|.|.
TGTGCCAGCAGTGTGTACGGGGGCTACGAGCAGTACTTC
CASSVYGGYEQYF
>TRBV7-3|TRBJ2-7|.|.
TGTGCCAGCAGCACCCAGGGTGGCTCAGCCTACGAGCAGTACTTC
CASSTQGGSAYEQYF
>TRBV5-1|TRBJ2-5|.|.
TGCGCCAGCAGCTTCACCCGGGACACACAAGAGACCCAGTACTTC
CASSFTRDTQETQYF
>TRBV28|TRBJ2-1|TRBD2|.
TGTGCCAGCAGTTCGGGACTAGCAGCTTACAATGAGCAGTTCTTC
CASSSGLAAYNEQFF
>TRBV28|TRBJ2-7|.|few
TGTGCCAGCAGCTACTCCTACGAGCAGTACTTC
CASSYSYEQYF
>TRBV5-4|TRBJ2-1|TRBD2|.
TGTGCCAGCAGCTTGACTAGCGGGGGTTTCGAGCAGTTCTTC
CASSLTSGGFEQFF
>TRBV7-2|TRBJ1-4|.|.
TGTGCCAGCAGCTTAGCGCACCTGCAGGGTTTGAATGAAAAACTGTTTTTT
CASSLAHLQGLNEKLFF
>TRBV7-3|TRBJ1-1|.|.
TGTGCCAGCAGCTTAAACTGGAGGGAAGCTTTCTTT
CASSLNWREAFF
>TRBV30|TRBJ2-7|.|.
TGTGCCTGGAGTGTACAGGGCTACGAGCAGTACTTC
CAWSVQGYEQYF
>TRBV5-1|TRBJ1-1|TRBD1|.
TGCGCCAGCCGACAGGGGAACACTGAAGCTTTCTTT
CASRQGNTEAFF
>TRBV12-3/TRBV12-4|TRBJ2-7|.|.
TGTGCCAGCGGGTCGGTGCAGGGGGGCGAGCAGTACTTC
CASGSVQGGEQYF
>TRBV5-1|TRBJ2-7|TRBD1|.
TGCGCCAGCAGCCCGGTGGGCGCGACAGGGGGTCCCTACGAGCAGTACTTC
CASSPVGATGGPYEQYF
>TRBV9|TRBJ2-5|TRBD2|.
TGTGCCAGCAGCGCCCGAGGCTCTCCGGGAGGCGGTCAAGAGACCCAGTACTTC
CASSARGSPGGGQETQYF
>TRBV25-1|TRBJ2-2|TRBD2|.
TGTGCCAGCAGCCGGACTAGCGGGAACACCGGGGAGCTGTTTTTT
CASSRTSGNTGELFF
>TRBV7-7|TRBJ2-2|.|many
TGTGCCAGCAGCTTAGTTCGTTCGAACACCGGGGAGCTGTTTTTT
CASSLVRSNTGELFF
>TRBV29-1|TRBJ2-6|.|.
TGCAGCGTTGATGTGGGGGCGGGTGGGGCCAACGTCCTGACTTTC
CSVDVGAGGANVLTF
>TRBV7-9|TRBJ2-7|.|once
TGTGCCAGCAGGAGTCAAAACTACGAGCAGTACTTC
CASRSQNYEQYF
>TRBV5-1|TRBJ1-4|.|few
TGCGCCAGCAGCTTGGCCAACGGGGTAGAGGAAAAACTGTTTTTT
CASSLANGVEEKLFF
>TRBV6-2/TRBV6-3|TRBJ1-1|.|.
TGTGCCAGCAGTTACTCGACGGGGGGCGAACGTGGGGCTTTCTTT
CASSYSTGGERGAFF
>TRBV9|TRBJ2-7|.|.
TGTGCCAGCAGCGGACAAGTCGGGGGAGCCTACGAGCAGTACTTC
CASSGQVGGAYEQYF
>TRBV3-1/TRBV3-2|TRBJ2-1|.|many
TGTGCCAGCAGTATTAGCGGCCCAGCCTACAATGAGCAGTTCTTC
CASSISGPAYNEQFF
>TRBV30|TRBJ2-3|TRBD1|.
TGTGCCTGGAGTCAAACGGACAGGACTTACACAGATACGCAGTATTTT
CAWSQTDRTYTDTQYF